The clone carrying this T cell receptor (beta chain) was seen more than once but under ten times. The CDR3 totals 14 residues. Data came from immunoSEQ multiplex PCR; TCRdb stores just in-frame clones and leaves some out. This table has 60,000 to 65,000 clones, approximately 89% appearing once. This sample is part of a study of technical replicates of blood from a handful of donors. The chain links TRBV21-1 to TRBJ1-6. TRBV21-1 is a pseudogene locus. Sequences were obtained from PBMCs. The receptor was isolated from a human donor in good health. Some clones in this sample may be carry-over from other donors' samples. The CDR3: CASSKSLIDSPLHF. The CDR3 DNA follows: TGTGCCAGCAGCAAAAGTCTGATAGATTCACCCCTCCACTTT.